A single sample is the source of the 25 T cell receptor beta chains below, sequenced in a study of shared clonotypes between healthy human individuals. Generated by immunoSEQ multiplex PCR, the TCRdb table keeps only in-frame clones and is missing some. The table lists more than 2,000,000 clones, 90% to 95% of them singletons. Sequenced: naive CD4+ T cells from PBMCs. Described subset: CD45RA+ positively selected. The origin of the receptors is a man aged 18 to 30 in good health. Some clones in this sample may be carry-over from other donors' samples.

The table lists this clone with a count of one. J is TRBJ1-1 and V is TRBV6-5; no reliable D call. CDR1 and CDR2 (germline): MNHEY, SVGAGI. There are 15 residues in the CDR3. V was clipped by 4 bases and J by 7 bases, with 19 bases between them. This CDR3 reads CASSSGPLQTYEAFF. The CDR3 DNA follows: TGTGCCAGCAGTTCCGGCCCCCTCCAGACTTATGAAGCTTTCTTT.

The chain employs TRBV7-8 and TRBJ2-2; TRBD1 or TRBD2 may be the D gene (5 bases each). The germline V and J ends were trimmed by 5 bases and 7 bases, with 29 bases remaining between them. Germline V gene lookup returns CDR1 SGHVS and CDR2 FQNEAQ. The CDR3 has 19 residues. DNA for the CDR3: TGTGCCAGCAGCCTACTACGAGCAAGGGGTGGCGGAGCGGTCGGGGAGCTGTTTTTT. This sequence encodes CASSLLRARGGGAVGELFF.

The chain combines TRBV7-2 with TRBJ2-7; D may be TRBD1 (6 bases). In germline, CDR1 is SGHTA, CDR2 FQGNSA. CDR3 length: 14 amino acids. The germline V and J ends were trimmed by 4 bases and 2 bases, with 12 bases remaining between them. CDR3 bases: TGTGCCAGCAGCTGGTACAGGGTCACCTACGAGCAGTACTTC. Translation gives CASSWYRVTYEQYF.

This sequence joins TRBV7-3 and TRBJ2-3, with unresolved D. CDR3 length: 18 amino acids. Deletions cut 1 base from V and 1 base from J, with 18 bases between. Germline CDR1 is SGHTA and CDR2 is FQGTGA. CDR3 sequence: CASSLNPPLESGTDTQYF. CDR3 coding DNA: TGTGCCAGCAGCTTAAACCCTCCCCTAGAGAGTGGCACAGATACGCAGTATTTT.

The CDR3 reads CASSQNRDRVGNEQFF. CDR3 nucleotide sequence: TGCGCCAGCAGCCAAAATCGGGACAGGGTTGGGAATGAGCAGTTCTTC. V gene TRBV5-1 combines with J gene TRBJ2-1, with 9 bases matching TRBD1. Germline-derived CDR1 and CDR2 are SGHRS and YFSETQ. The CDR3 spans 16 residues. The trim removed 4 bases at V and 7 bases at J, leaving 12 bases unmatched.

The CDR3 is CASTSGRSSYEQYF. The CDR3 coding sequence is TGCGCCAGCACTAGCGGGAGGAGTTCCTACGAGCAGTACTTC. This chain links TRBV10-2 with TRBJ2-7; 11 nucleotides agree with TRBD2. V trimming: 7 bases; J trimming: 1 base; junction bases outside the gene matches: 3. The germline V gene encodes CDR1 WSHSY and CDR2 SAAADI. The CDR3 totals 14 residues.

The chain recombines TRBV5-1 with TRBJ2-7; weak D call: TRBD1 (7 bases). The CDR3 is 14 amino acids. With 6 bases removed from V and 2 bases from J, the gap between germline ends came to 15 bases. Germline CDR1 is SGHRS and CDR2 is YFSETQ. The CDR3 DNA sequence: TGCGCCAGCAAAGGAGGGACAGCTACCTACGAGCAGTACTTC. Translating gives CASKGGTATYEQYF.

The chain employs TRBV10-3 and TRBJ2-1; 13 nucleotides align to TRBD2. V lost 0 bases to trimming and J lost 8 bases; unmatched junction nucleotides: 10. Germline assignment: CDR1 ENHRY and CDR2 SYGVKD. The CDR3 covers 18 residues. The CDR3 bases are TGTGCCATCAGTGAGTCGGCCGGGGGACTAGCGGGAAAGGATGAGCAGTTCTTC. It is translated as CAISESAGGLAGKDEQFF.

This sequence joins TRBV5-1 and TRBJ2-5; D uncertain. CDR1 and CDR2 (germline): SGHRS, YFSETQ. The V and J ends lost 0 bases and 4 bases respectively, with 7 bases between them. The CDR3 is 13 residues long. CDR3 coding DNA: TGCGCCAGCAGCTTGGGACATGGAGAGACCCAGTACTTC. It translates to CASSLGHGETQYF.

The chain links TRBV9 to TRBJ2-7; D tentatively fits TRBD1 or TRBD2 (6 bases each). Trimming removed 4 bases at V and 0 bases at J, with 17 bases between. This CDR3 contains 16 residues. The germline V gene has CDR1 SGDLS and CDR2 YYNGEE. The CDR3 here is CASSPIGGSLSYEQYF. CDR3 nucleotides: TGTGCCAGCAGCCCCATAGGGGGGAGCCTCTCCTACGAGCAGTACTTC.

The genes are TRBV28 and TRBJ1-5; 9 bases line up with TRBD1. Unmatched junction bases numbered 10, after V lost 6 bases and J lost 7 bases. In germline, CDR1 is MDHEN, CDR2 SYDVKM. CDR3 length equals 15 residues. CDR3 sequence reads: CASSLQQGAGQPQHF. Written as DNA, the CDR3 is TGTGCCAGCAGCCTACAACAGGGGGCCGGCCAGCCCCAGCATTTT.

The chain combines TRBV19 with TRBJ1-5; 7 nucleotides line up with TRBD1. This CDR3 comprises 14 residues. The V gene's germline CDR1 is LNHDA and CDR2 SQIVND (reference sequence). V dropped 5 bases and J dropped 6; count of bases not matched to a gene: 7. The CDR3 spells CASSRTGVPQPQHF. Written as DNA, the CDR3 is TGTGCCAGTAGTCGTACAGGGGTACCTCAGCCCCAGCATTTT. The variable domain in full, with the rest retrieved from reference TRBV19 and TRBJ1-5, is DGGITQSPKYLFRKEGQNVTLSCEQNLNHDAMYWYRQDPGQGLRLIYYSQIVNDFQKGDIAEGYSVSREKKESFPLTVTSAQKNPTAFYLCASSRTGVPQPQHFGDGTRLSIL.

The sample holds one count of this clone. The gene calls are TRBV14 and TRBJ1-2; 7 positions agree with TRBD1. Germline CDR1 is SGHDN and CDR2 is FVKESK. Losses at the gene ends were 4 bases for V and 5 bases for J; bases not matched to a gene: 7. The CDR3 covers 14 residues. CDR3 protein: CASSRLGTAYGYTF. CDR3 DNA: TGTGCCAGCAGCCGACTAGGGACAGCTTATGGCTACACCTTC.

The chain is built from TRBV15 and TRBJ2-7; D call uncertain. The CDR3 spans 15 residues. The germline V gene encodes CDR1 LNHNV and CDR2 YYDKDF (reference sequence). Trimming shortened V by 0 bases and J by 0 bases, and 9 bases separated the two germline ends. The CDR3 loop is CATSRDPKSSYEQYF. The CDR3 coding sequence is TGTGCCACCAGCAGAGATCCTAAGTCCTCCTACGAGCAGTACTTC.

CDR3 sequence reads: CASSSGAVETQYF. DNA for the CDR3: TGTGCCAGCAGTTCTGGGGCTGTAGAGACCCAGTACTTC. This chain uses TRBV6-6 with TRBJ2-5; D perhaps matches TRBD1 (5 bases). This CDR3 contains 13 residues. CDR1 is MNHNY and CDR2 is SVGAGI in the germline V gene (reference sequence). Trimming cost V 4 bases and J 4 bases, with 10 bases left between them.

The chain links TRBV5-1 to TRBJ2-1; tentative D call: TRBD2 (6 bases). Germline V lookup: CDR1 SGHRS, CDR2 YFSETQ. This CDR3 region has 15 residues. Trimming removed 0 bases at V and 5 bases at J, with 12 bases between. CDR3 region: CASSLGRTTNNEQFF. In DNA form, the CDR3 reads TGCGCCAGCAGCTTGGGGCGGACTACGAACAATGAGCAGTTCTTC.

The J gene is TRBJ2-4, the V gene TRBV30, with D perhaps matching TRBD2 (6 bases). Germline loops: CDR1 GTSNPN, CDR2 SVGIG (reference sequence). This CDR3 has 15 amino acids. Trimming shortened V by 0 bases and J by 0 bases, and 9 bases separated the two germline ends. In DNA, the CDR3 is TGTGCCTGGAGTGTTTGGAGGGGAGCCAAAAACATTCAGTACTTC. It is translated as CAWSVWRGAKNIQYF.

The chain's CDR3 is CATSRDVGVIGELFF. CDR3 coding DNA: TGTGCCACCAGCAGAGATGTGGGAGTCATCGGGGAGCTGTTTTTT. J is TRBJ2-2 and V is TRBV15, with D perhaps matching TRBD2 (5 bases). The V end was cut by 0 bases, the J end by 7 bases, with 12 bases between. The germline V gene has CDR1 LNHNV and CDR2 YYDKDF (reference sequence). This CDR3 is built from 15 residues.

This clone is a singleton in its sample. V usage is TRBV15 and J usage is TRBJ2-3; the D is unclear. V was cut by 2 bases and J by 6 bases, with 6 bases left in between. Per the germline V gene, CDR1 is LNHNV and CDR2 is YYDKDF (reference sequence). CDR3 length equals 12 residues. The CDR3 DNA is TGTGCCACCAGCAGAACGGTGGATACGCAGTATTTT. Translating it yields CATSRTVDTQYF.

This chain joins TRBV4-3 and TRBJ2-3; TRBD2 aligns across 10 bases. This CDR3 has 15 residues. The trim removed 2 bases at V and 1 base at J, leaving 0 bases unmatched. The germline V gene has CDR1 LGHNA and CDR2 YSLEER. CDR3 sequence reads: CASSQLAGGTDTQYF. CDR3 nucleotide sequence: TGCGCCAGCAGCCAACTAGCGGGGGGCACAGATACGCAGTATTTT.

J is TRBJ2-2 and V is TRBV7-3; no definite D call. Between the trimmed V and J ends, which lost 3 bases and 6 bases, there was a span of 17 bases. This CDR3 has 16 residues. Germline CDR1 reads SGHTA; CDR2 reads FQGTGA. The chain's CDR3 is CASSFSTPWHPGELFF. The CDR3 DNA is TGTGCCAGCAGCTTTTCTACACCATGGCACCCCGGGGAGCTGTTTTTT.

The chain is built from TRBV5-5 and TRBJ2-1; the D gene is possibly TRBD2 (5 bases). The length of the CDR3 is 15 residues. Germline-derived CDR1 and CDR2 are SGHKS and YYEKEE (reference sequence). V lost 0 bases and J lost 4, with 11 bases in between. The CDR3 DNA is TGTGCCAGCAGCTTGGTGGGAGAATGGTACAATGAGCAGTTCTTC. Its translation is CASSLVGEWYNEQFF.

V gene TRBV29-1 combines with J gene TRBJ2-7; 7 bases are a match to TRBD1. V trimming: 4 bases; J trimming: 6 bases; junction bases outside the gene matches: 12. There are 14 residues in the CDR3. Germline assignment: CDR1 SQVTM and CDR2 ANQGSEA. CDR3 nucleotide sequence: TGCAGCGTTGGAGCAGTGACAGGGATCTTCGAGCAGTACTTC. This encodes CSVGAVTGIFEQYF.

Points on this clone: Other DNA sequences of this sample code for an identical CDR3. The gene calls are TRBV5-1 and TRBJ2-2, with TRBD2 identical over 8 bases. V lost 2 bases to trimming and J lost 4 bases; unmatched junction nucleotides: 4. The germline V gene encodes CDR1 SGHRS and CDR2 YFSETQ. CDR3 size: 15 residues. DNA of the CDR3: TGCGCCAGCAGCTTTTCCGGGAGGGGCACCGGGGAGCTGTTTTTT. This translates into CASSFSGRGTGELFF.

The chain joins TRBV7-6 to TRBJ2-7; tentatively, D is TRBD2 (6 bases). Germline V gene sequence: CDR1 SGHVS, CDR2 FNYEAQ. The CDR3 extends over 13 amino acids. Deletions cut 1 base from V and 9 bases from J, with 13 bases between. The CDR3 protein is CASSLEEGLGQYF. In DNA form, the CDR3 reads TGTGCCAGCAGCTTAGAGGAGGGGCTGGGGCAGTACTTC.